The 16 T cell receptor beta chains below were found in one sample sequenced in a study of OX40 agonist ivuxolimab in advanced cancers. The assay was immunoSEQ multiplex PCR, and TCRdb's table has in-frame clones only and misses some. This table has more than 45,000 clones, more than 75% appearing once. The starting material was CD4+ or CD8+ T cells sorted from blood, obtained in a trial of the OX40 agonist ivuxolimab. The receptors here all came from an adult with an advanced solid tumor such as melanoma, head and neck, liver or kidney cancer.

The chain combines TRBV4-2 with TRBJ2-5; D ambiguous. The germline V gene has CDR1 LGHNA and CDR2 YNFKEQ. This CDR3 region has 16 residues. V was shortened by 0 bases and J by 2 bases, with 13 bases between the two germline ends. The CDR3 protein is CASSQDRQGPQETQYF. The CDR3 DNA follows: TGTGCCAGCAGCCAAGATCGCCAAGGACCGCAAGAGACCCAGTACTTC.

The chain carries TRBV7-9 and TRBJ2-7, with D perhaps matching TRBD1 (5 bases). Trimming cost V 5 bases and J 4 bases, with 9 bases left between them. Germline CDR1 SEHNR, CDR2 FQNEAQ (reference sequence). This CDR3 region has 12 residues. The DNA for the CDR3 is TGTGCCAGCAGCGACCAGGGATACGAGCAGTACTTC. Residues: CASSDQGYEQYF.

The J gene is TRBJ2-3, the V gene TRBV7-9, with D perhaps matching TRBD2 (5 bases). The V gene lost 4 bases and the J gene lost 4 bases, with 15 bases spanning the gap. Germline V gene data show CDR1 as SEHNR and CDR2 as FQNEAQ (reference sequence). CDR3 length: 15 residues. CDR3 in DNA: TGTGCCAGCAGCTACAGAGGGAGAGGAGCAGATACGCAGTATTTT. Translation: CASSYRGRGADTQYF.

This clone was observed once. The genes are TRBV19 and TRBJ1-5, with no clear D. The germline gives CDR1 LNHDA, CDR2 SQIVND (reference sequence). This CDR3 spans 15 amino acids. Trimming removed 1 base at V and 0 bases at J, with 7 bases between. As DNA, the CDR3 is TGTGCCAGTAGTATAGTTTCGGGTAGCAATCAGCCCCAGCATTTT. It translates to CASSIVSGSNQPQHF.

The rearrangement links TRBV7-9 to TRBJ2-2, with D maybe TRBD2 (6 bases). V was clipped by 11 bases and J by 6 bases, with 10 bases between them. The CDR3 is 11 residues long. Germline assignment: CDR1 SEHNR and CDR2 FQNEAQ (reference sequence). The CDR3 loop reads CAGGSAGELFF. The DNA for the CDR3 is TGTGCCGGGGGGAGTGCCGGGGAGCTGTTTTTT.

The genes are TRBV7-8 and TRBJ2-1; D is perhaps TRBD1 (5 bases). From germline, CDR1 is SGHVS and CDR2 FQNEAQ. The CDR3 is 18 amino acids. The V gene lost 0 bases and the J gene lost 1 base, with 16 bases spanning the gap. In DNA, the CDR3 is TGTGCCAGCAGCTTAGCCCTAACAGGTGGTCCTTCCTACAATGAGCAGTTCTTC. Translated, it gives CASSLALTGGPSYNEQFF.

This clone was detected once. The CDR3 nucleotides are TGCGCCAGCAGCCAAGATCGGGCGGGACGGAACTATGGCTACACCTTC. It yields the protein CASSQDRAGRNYGYTF. The chain is built from TRBV4-3 and TRBJ1-2, with D perhaps matching TRBD1 (5 bases). CDR3 length equals 16 residues. Germline loops: CDR1 LGHNA, CDR2 YSLEER. Trimming stripped 0 bases from V and 2 bases from J, with 13 bases between.

The CDR3 DNA is TGTGCCAGTAGTTGGCGGGACAGGGGAATCAATGAGCAGTTCTTC. It yields the protein CASSWRDRGINEQFF. This chain joins TRBV19 and TRBJ2-1, with TRBD1 matching over 10 bases. The CDR3 spans 15 residues. Germline V gene data show CDR1 as LNHDA and CDR2 as SQIVND (reference sequence). V dropped 5 bases and J dropped 6; count of bases not matched to a gene: 7.

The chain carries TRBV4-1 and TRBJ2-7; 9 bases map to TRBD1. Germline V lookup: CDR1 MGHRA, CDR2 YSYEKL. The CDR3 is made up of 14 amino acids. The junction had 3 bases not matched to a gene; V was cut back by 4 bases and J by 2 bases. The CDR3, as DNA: TGCGCCAGCAGCCCAAACAGGGGGCCCTACGAGCAGTACTTC. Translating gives CASSPNRGPYEQYF.

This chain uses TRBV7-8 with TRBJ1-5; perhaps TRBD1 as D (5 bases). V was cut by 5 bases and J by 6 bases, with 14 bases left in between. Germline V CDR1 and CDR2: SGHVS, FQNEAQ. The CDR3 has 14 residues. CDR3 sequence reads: CASSPRGEGQPQHF. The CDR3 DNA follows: TGTGCCAGCAGCCCTCGGGGGGAGGGTCAGCCCCAGCATTTT.

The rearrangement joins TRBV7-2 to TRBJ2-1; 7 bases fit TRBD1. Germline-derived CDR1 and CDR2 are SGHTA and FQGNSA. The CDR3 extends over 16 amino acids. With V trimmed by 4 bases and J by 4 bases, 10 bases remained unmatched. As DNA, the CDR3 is TGTGCCAGCAGCTCTGACCCGGGACAGCGATACAATGAGCAGTTCTTC. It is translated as CASSSDPGQRYNEQFF.

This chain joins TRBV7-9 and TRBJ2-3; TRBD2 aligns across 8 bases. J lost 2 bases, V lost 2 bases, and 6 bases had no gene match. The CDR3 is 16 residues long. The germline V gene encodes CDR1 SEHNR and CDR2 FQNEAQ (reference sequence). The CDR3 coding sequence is TGTGCCAGCAGCTTATGGAGCGGGGGAAACACAGATACGCAGTATTTT. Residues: CASSLWSGGNTDTQYF.

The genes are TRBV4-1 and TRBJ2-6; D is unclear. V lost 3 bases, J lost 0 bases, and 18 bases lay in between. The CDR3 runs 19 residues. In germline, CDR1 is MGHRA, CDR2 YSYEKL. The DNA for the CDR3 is TGCGCCAGCAGCCAGTTACCGGGCCAAACGTCCTCTGGGGCCAACGTCCTGACTTTC. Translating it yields CASSQLPGQTSSGANVLTF.

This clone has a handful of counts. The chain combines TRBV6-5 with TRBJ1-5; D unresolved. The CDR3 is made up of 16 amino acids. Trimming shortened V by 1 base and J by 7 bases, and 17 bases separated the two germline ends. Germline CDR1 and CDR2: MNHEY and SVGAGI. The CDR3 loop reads CASSYYYGGIGQPQHF. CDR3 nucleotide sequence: TGTGCCAGCAGTTACTATTATGGAGGGATCGGCCAGCCCCAGCATTTT.

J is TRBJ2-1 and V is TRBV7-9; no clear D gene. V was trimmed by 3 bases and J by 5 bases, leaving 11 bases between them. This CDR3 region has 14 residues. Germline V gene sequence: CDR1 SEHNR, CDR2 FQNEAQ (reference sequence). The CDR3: CASSFVGQNNEQFF. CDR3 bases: TGTGCCAGCAGCTTCGTCGGGCAGAACAATGAGCAGTTCTTC.

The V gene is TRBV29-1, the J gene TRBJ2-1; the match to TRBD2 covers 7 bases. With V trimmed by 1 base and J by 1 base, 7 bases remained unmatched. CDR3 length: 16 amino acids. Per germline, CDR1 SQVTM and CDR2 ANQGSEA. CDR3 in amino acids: CSVEGEAGESYNEQFF. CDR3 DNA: TGCAGCGTTGAAGGTGAGGCGGGAGAGTCCTACAATGAGCAGTTCTTC.